This record looks at one T cell receptor (beta chain) sequence and its context. Its specificity is not known. This record comes from a study of beta chain features in type 1 diabetes. General study points: Across all four CD4+ subsets, people with type 1 diabetes showed modestly shorter TCRB CDR3s.

Based on CD45RO/CCR7/CD25/CD127/CD95/CD27, CD4+ regulatory, stem cell-like memory, naive and central memory cells were sorted. The entirety of the isolated RNA underwent reverse transcription, so expressed TCRB transcripts were sequenced. The data were produced by immunoSEQ multiplex PCR, yet TCRdb's version contains in-frame clones alone and is incomplete. This table has approximately 360,000 clones, around 13% appearing once. The CDR3 is 14 residues long. V gave up 7 bases and J gave up 4 bases, with 14 bases separating them. Germline V gene lookup returns CDR1 LNHDA and CDR2 SQIVND (reference sequence).

The gene calls are TRBV19 and TRBJ1-5, with a possible D match to TRBD1 (5 bases). Sequenced material: naive CD4+ T cells from blood. The sequence came from a woman aged 18-29 years with type 1 diabetes. This CDR3 is CASIDRVQNQPQHF. CDR3 DNA: TGTGCCAGTATCGACAGAGTTCAAAATCAGCCCCAGCATTTT.